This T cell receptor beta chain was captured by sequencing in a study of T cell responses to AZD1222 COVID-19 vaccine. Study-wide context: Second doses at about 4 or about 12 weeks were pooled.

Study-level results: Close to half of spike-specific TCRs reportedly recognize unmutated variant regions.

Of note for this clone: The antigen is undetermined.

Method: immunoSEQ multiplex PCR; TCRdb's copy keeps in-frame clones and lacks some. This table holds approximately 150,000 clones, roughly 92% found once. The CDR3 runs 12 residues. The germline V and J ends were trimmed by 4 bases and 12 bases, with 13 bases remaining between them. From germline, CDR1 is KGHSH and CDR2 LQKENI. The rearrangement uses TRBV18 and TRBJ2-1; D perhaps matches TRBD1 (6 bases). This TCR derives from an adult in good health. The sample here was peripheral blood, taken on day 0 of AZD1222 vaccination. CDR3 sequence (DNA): TGTGCCAGCTCACTTACAGGGCAGGGGCAGTTCTTC. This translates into CASSLTGQGQFF.